Listed here are 10 T cell receptor beta chains from one sample, sequenced in a study of metastatic and nonmetastatic thyroid tumors. TCRdb ran MiXCR on the PCR reads. Altogether about 92,000 clones are present, approximately 15% being singletons, with the ten largest covering 3.6%. Patients were all untreated before their thyroid surgery. The sample consisted of blood. These TCRs come from a female donor with papillary thyroid cancer or a benign thyroid nodule (not recorded which). Some clones in this sample may be carry-over from other donors' samples.

Of note for this clone: The sample holds other DNA sequences that translate to the same CDR3. This chain joins TRBV6-1 and TRBJ2-2, with D perhaps given as TRBD1 or TRBD2 (6 bases each). Germline loops: CDR1 MNHNS, CDR2 SASEGT. The germline V and J ends were trimmed by 6 bases and 6 bases, with 23 bases remaining between them. The CDR3 extends over 17 amino acids. In nucleotides, the CDR3 is TGTGCCAGCAGCCCAAGCCGCGGGGCAGGGGCTGCCGGGGAGCTGTTTTTT. This translates into CASSPSRGAGAAGELFF.

This clone has ten or more counts. In nucleotides, the CDR3 is TGTGCCACCAGTTTTGGGTCTAGCACAGATACGCAGTATTTT. It codes for CATSFGSSTDTQYF. The chain employs TRBV24-1 and TRBJ2-3; D not certain. This CDR3 is built from 14 residues. Germline V gives CDR1 KGHDR, CDR2 SFDVKD. Trimming left V 6 bases short and J 0 bases short, with 9 bases between.

There are many counts of this clone. This rearrangement joins TRBV19 to TRBJ1-2; tentative D call: TRBD1 (5 bases). Per germline, CDR1 LNHDA and CDR2 SQIVND (reference sequence). The CDR3 extends over 15 amino acids. Trimming removed 4 bases at V and 4 bases at J, with 16 bases between. The CDR3 loop reads CASSTDTGRSYGYTF. CDR3 nucleotide sequence: TGTGCCAGTAGTACCGACACAGGACGCTCCTATGGCTACACCTTC.

This clone was detected ten times or more. The chain recombines TRBV15 with TRBJ1-5; 7 bases agree with TRBD1. Unmatched junction bases numbered 5, after V lost 0 bases and J lost 3 bases. The CDR3 runs 16 residues. The V gene's germline CDR1 is LNHNV and CDR2 YYDKDF (reference sequence). The CDR3 protein is CATSRDRTGINQPQHF. CDR3 DNA: TGTGCCACCAGCAGAGATAGGACAGGCATCAATCAGCCCCAGCATTTT.

The rearrangement links TRBV19 to TRBJ1-1; no clear D gene. Germline CDR1 and CDR2: LNHDA and SQIVND (reference sequence). The CDR3 runs 14 residues. The V end was cut by 2 bases, the J end by 0 bases, with 7 bases between. In DNA form, the CDR3 reads TGTGCCAGTAGTATAAAACCGGTGAACACTGAAGCTTTCTTT. As protein: CASSIKPVNTEAFF.

This clone came up many times. The chain links TRBV28 to TRBJ2-2; the match to TRBD2 covers 9 bases. Germline V lookup: CDR1 MDHEN, CDR2 SYDVKM. This CDR3 region has 14 residues. J gave up 6 bases and V 5 bases, and 4 bases lay outside the gene matches. This CDR3 is CASSISGGSGELFF. The CDR3 bases are TGTGCCAGCAGTATTAGCGGGGGCTCCGGGGAGCTGTTTTTT.

This clone was recorded many times. V is TRBV24-1 and J is TRBJ2-5; TRBD1 or TRBD2 may be the D gene (5 bases each). The CDR3 length is 17 residues. V was shortened by 0 bases and J by 4 bases, with 17 bases between the two germline ends. CDR1 KGHDR and CDR2 SFDVKD come from the germline V gene. The CDR3: CATSDLQGPTGTETQYF. DNA of the CDR3: TGTGCCACCAGTGATTTGCAGGGACCTACGGGCACAGAGACCCAGTACTTC.

This clone was observed at least ten times. The chain uses TRBV2 and TRBJ2-7; 9 bases are a match to TRBD1. The CDR3 loop spans 15 amino acids. Germline CDR1 and CDR2: SNHLY and FYNNEI. The junction had 20 bases not matched to a gene; V was cut back by 11 bases and J by 9 bases. The CDR3 region is CAASPGTGRGYGQYF. CDR3 DNA sequence: TGTGCCGCCTCCCCAGGGACAGGGCGGGGCTATGGGCAGTACTTC.

Note on this clone: The junction shows a germline mismatch at one end, possibly a read error. The chain uses TRBV9 and TRBJ2-2, with D unclear. Germline CDR1 and CDR2: SGDLS and YYNGEE. The CDR3 is 14 amino acids. CDR3 in DNA: TGTGCCAGCAGCGAGGTAGTAACCACCGGCGAGCTGTTTTTT. It encodes CASSEVVTTGELFF.

This clone was seen at least ten times. The chain is built from TRBV6-2 or TRBV6-3 and TRBJ2-7; 7 nucleotides agree with TRBD1. Germline loops: CDR1 MNHEY, CDR2 SVGEGT. CDR3 length equals 13 residues. J gave up 4 bases and V 5 bases, and 5 bases lay outside the gene matches. The CDR3 DNA follows: TGTGCCAGCAGTCCCGGGACAGTGTACGAGCAGTACTTC. Translation: CASSPGTVYEQYF.